This T cell receptor beta chain was found in a study of cytomegalovirus exposure and HLA in healthy donors. The germline V gene encodes CDR1 SEHNR and CDR2 FQNEAQ (reference sequence). The CDR3 spans 16 residues. V dropped 4 bases and J dropped 5; count of bases not matched to a gene: 13. Method: immunoSEQ multiplex PCR; TCRdb's copy keeps in-frame clones and lacks some. The sample consists of about 110,000 clones, about 85% of them appearing once. The donors were part of the validation cohort, which consisted of approximately 110 subjects and was separate from the first cohort of 670 or so subjects.

V usage is TRBV7-9 and J usage is TRBJ2-5; the match to TRBD1 covers 7 bases. The material sequenced was PBMCs. The clonotype was recovered from a woman younger than 35 in good health and CMV-seronegative. The CDR3, as DNA: TGTGCCAGCAGCTCACAGGACAGGTCAGATCGGGAGACCCAGTACTTC. Its protein product is CASSSQDRSDRETQYF.